A selection of T cell receptor beta chains follows, all from one sample in a study of blood T cells in healthy people across ages. TCRdb re-called the 5' RACE reads with MiXCR, one entry per CDR3 protein. The repertoire includes 1.5 million or so distinct CDR3 sequences, 35% to 45% of them detected once, and around 4% sits in the top ten. Sequenced material: blood. These receptors were obtained from a woman under 30 in good health. The CDR3 runs from the conserved cysteine through the conserved F or W. The D gene is left open where the match is weak. Not every row has a clone size; where given, it reads once, few, many or a size class.

>TRBJ2-2|TRBD1|TRBV20-1|once
CSASRGRRSNGELFF
TGCAGTGCTAGCAGGGGGCGACGATCGAACGGGGAGCTGTTTTTT
>TRBJ2-7|NA|TRBV7-3|few
CASSSHPGAYYEQYF
TGTGCCAGCAGCTCGCATCCGGGGGCTTACTACGAGCAGTACTTC
>TRBJ2-7|NA|TRBV11-1|once
CTSSFTQGSYEQYF
TGTACCAGCAGCTTTACACAGGGAAGCTACGAGCAGTACTTC
>TRBJ2-3|NA|TRBV5-1|NA
CASSEAEGDTQYF
TGCGCCAGCAGCGAAGCCGAGGGGGATACGCAGTATTTT
>TRBJ2-1|TRBD2|TRBV6-2/TRBV6-3|few
CASTIRGGGSYNEQFF
TGTGCCAGCACCATACGGGGGGGAGGGTCCTACAATGAGCAGTTCTTC
>TRBJ1-1|NA|TRBV7-9|NA
CASSLGLEGLAFF
TGTGCCAGCAGCCTCGGGTTGGAGGGGTTGGCTTTCTTT
>TRBJ2-1|NA|TRBV24-1|NA
CATSASLRERFF
TGTGCCACCAGTGCCAGTTTACGCGAGCGGTTCTTC
>TRBJ1-1|NA|TRBV9|few
CASSVGPGTTPEVAFF
TGTGCCAGCAGCGTAGGTCCTGGGACCACCCCTGAAGTTGCTTTCTTT
>TRBJ1-2|NA|TRBV5-1|NA
CAGSTSRGYTF
TGCGCCGGCAGCACCTCTCGGGGCTACACCTTC
>TRBJ2-7|TRBD1|TRBV6-4|few
CASSEGQDYEQYF
TGTGCCAGCTCCGAAGGACAGGATTACGAGCAGTACTTC
>TRBJ2-3|NA|TRBV7-8|few
CAVSGQITDTQYF
TGTGCCGTCAGCGGACAGATCACAGATACGCAGTATTTT
>TRBJ2-5|NA|TRBV7-2|NA
CANSRGETQYF
TGTGCCAACAGTAGAGGCGAGACCCAGTACTTC
>TRBJ2-1|NA|TRBV20-1|NA
CSPGGGITNEQFF
TGCAGTCCAGGGGGGGGGATAACCAATGAGCAGTTCTTC
>TRBJ2-1|TRBD2|TRBV9|NA
CASSPVLRSGRGNEQFF
TGTGCCAGCAGCCCCGTGCTCCGTAGCGGGAGAGGTAATGAGCAGTTCTTC
>TRBJ1-1|TRBD1|TRBV11-1|NA
CASSLGQVLNTEAFF
TGTGCCAGCAGCTTGGGACAGGTACTGAACACTGAAGCTTTCTTT
>TRBJ2-7|NA|TRBV27|NA
CASSPRILSYEQYF
TGTGCCAGCAGCCCACGAATCCTCTCCTACGAGCAGTACTTC
>TRBJ1-5|NA|TRBV28|NA
CASRPGLRNQPQHF
TGTGCCAGCAGACCAGGACTGCGAAATCAGCCCCAGCATTTT
>TRBJ1-2|TRBD1|TRBV27|NA
CASSSGLQGRRGYTF
TGTGCCAGCAGTTCCGGTCTACAGGGGAGGAGAGGCTACACCTTC
>TRBJ2-1|NA|TRBV20-1|NA
CSASLATEQFF
TGCAGTGCTAGCCTAGCCACTGAGCAGTTCTTC
>TRBJ2-3|NA|TRBV10-1|few
CASSDRSELTDTQYF
TGCGCCAGCAGTGATCGATCCGAGTTAACAGATACGCAGTATTTT
>TRBJ1-2|TRBD1|TRBV20-1|NA
CSARSGQGAYGYTF
TGCAGTGCTAGATCGGGACAGGGTGCCTATGGCTACACCTTC
>TRBJ2-1|TRBD2|TRBV7-2|NA
CASSAAGTSGVSEQFF
TGTGCCAGCAGCGCAGCCGGGACTAGCGGCGTTTCTGAGCAGTTCTTC
>TRBJ1-5|NA|TRBV4-1|NA
CASSQRQALSNQPQHF
TGCGCCAGCAGCCAGCGACAGGCCCTTAGCAATCAGCCCCAGCATTTT
>TRBJ2-5|TRBD2|TRBV2|once
CATGGASGETQYF
TGTGCCACCGGGGGGGCTAGCGGAGAGACCCAGTACTTC
>TRBJ2-1|NA|TRBV20-1|few
CSARDPRYNEQFF
TGCAGTGCTAGAGATCCGCGGTATAATGAGCAGTTCTTC
>TRBJ1-2|TRBD1|TRBV7-8|few
CASSARQGGGYTF
TGTGCCAGCAGCGCACGACAGGGCGGGGGCTACACCTTC
>TRBJ2-4|TRBD1|TRBV20-1|NA
CSADRGGGGTYIQYF
TGCAGTGCTGACAGGGGGGGCGGGGGAACGTACATTCAGTACTTC
>TRBJ1-3|NA|TRBV3-1|NA
CASSPYARRGSGNTIYF
TGTGCCAGCAGCCCCTACGCTAGACGGGGCTCTGGAAACACCATATATTTT
>TRBJ1-5|NA|TRBV28|NA
CASSFMAVANQPQHF
TGTGCCAGCAGTTTTATGGCAGTAGCCAATCAGCCCCAGCATTTT
>TRBJ1-1|NA|TRBV4-1|NA
CASSQDRNSEAFF
TGCGCCAGCAGCCAAGATAGGAACTCTGAAGCTTTCTTT
>TRBJ1-1|NA|TRBV7-6|once
CASSVGGLSETFF
TGTGCCAGCAGCGTAGGAGGCCTGTCGGAAACTTTCTTT
>TRBJ2-5|TRBD2|TRBV20-1|NA
CSARDSGRGVGETQYF
TGCAGTGCTAGAGATTCGGGACGGGGGGTAGGAGAGACCCAGTACTTC
>TRBJ1-2|NA|TRBV5-6|NA
CASSASENGYTF
TGTGCCAGCAGCGCCTCGGAAAATGGCTACACCTTC
>TRBJ2-3|NA|TRBV7-2|NA
CASSWAGLGTDTQYF
TGTGCCAGCAGCTGGGCAGGGCTGGGGACAGATACGCAGTATTTT
>TRBJ2-1|TRBD1|TRBV12-3/TRBV12-4|few
CASSSLQGGDEQFF
TGTGCCAGCAGTTCCCTACAGGGGGGTGATGAGCAGTTCTTC
>TRBJ2-1|NA|TRBV6-2/TRBV6-3|few
CASSYGGGGGPTYNEQFF
TGTGCCAGCAGTTACGGAGGGGGGGGCGGGCCCACCTACAATGAGCAGTTCTTC
>TRBJ1-4|NA|TRBV4-2|few
CASSPGTAPTNEKLFF
TGTGCCAGCAGCCCCGGGACGGCCCCAACTAATGAAAAACTGTTTTTT
>TRBJ1-4|TRBD1|TRBV29-1|NA
CSVGDRGREKRFF
TGCAGCGTTGGGGACAGAGGACGTGAAAAACGGTTTTTT
>TRBJ2-5|NA|TRBV13|few
CASSPSSLGETQYF
TGTGCCAGCAGCCCCTCTAGCTTAGGAGAGACCCAGTACTTC
>TRBJ2-5|NA|TRBV7-9|NA
CASCRGAMETQYF
TGTGCCAGCTGCCGGGGGGCGATGGAGACCCAGTACTTC
>TRBJ2-1|TRBD2|TRBV9|NA
CASSTGTSDYNEQFF
TGTGCCAGCAGCACTGGGACTAGCGATTACAATGAGCAGTTCTTC
>TRBJ1-2|NA|TRBV20-1|NA
CSAPLEGGPYANYGYTF
TGCAGTGCTCCCTTGGAGGGGGGCCCCTATGCTAACTATGGCTACACCTTC
>TRBJ2-1|NA|TRBV4-1|NA
CASSQEGLDSLSYNEQFF
TGCGCCAGCAGCCAGGAAGGTTTGGACAGTCTCTCCTACAATGAGCAGTTCTTC
>TRBJ1-1|NA|TRBV4-3|NA
CASSQWGRGAFF
TGCGCCAGCAGCCAGTGGGGACGGGGAGCTTTCTTT
>TRBJ2-1|TRBD1|TRBV11-3|NA
CASSLVQGGEQFF
TGTGCCAGCAGCTTAGTACAGGGGGGTGAGCAGTTCTTC
>TRBJ1-1|NA|TRBV12-5|few
CASGLPSGEAFF
TGTGCTAGTGGTTTGCCCTCCGGTGAAGCTTTCTTT
>TRBJ2-1|TRBD1|TRBV10-3|few
CAISETDRGSYNEQFF
TGTGCCATCAGTGAGACAGACAGGGGCTCCTACAATGAGCAGTTCTTC
>TRBJ1-1|TRBD1|TRBV10-3|NA
CAISQDRGITEAFF
TGTGCCATCAGTCAGGACAGGGGAATTACTGAAGCTTTCTTT
>TRBJ2-1|NA|TRBV25-1|NA
CASSELGDEQFF
TGTGCCAGCAGTGAATTGGGGGATGAGCAGTTCTTC
>TRBJ1-6|NA|TRBV5-5|few
CASRPGRRSSYNSPLHF
TGTGCCAGCAGACCGGGACGCAGGAGCTCCTATAATTCACCCCTCCACTTT
>TRBJ2-1|NA|TRBV4-1|few
CASSQEVSYNEQFF
TGCGCCAGCAGCCAAGAGGTTAGTTACAATGAGCAGTTCTTC
>TRBJ2-5|NA|TRBV6-5|many
CASSYFETQYF
TGTGCCAGCAGTTACTTCGAGACCCAGTACTTC
>TRBJ2-7|TRBD2|TRBV12-3/TRBV12-4|NA
CASSLREGPDEQYF
TGTGCCAGCAGTTTACGGGAGGGCCCGGACGAGCAGTACTTC